The 16 T cell receptor beta chains listed next were all sequenced from one sample in a study of early T cells in non-severe SARS-CoV-2 infection. TCRdb re-called the 5' RACE reads with MiXCR, one entry per CDR3 protein. The table shows about 81,000 distinct CDR3 sequences, with 5% to 7% occurring only once. Sequenced input: whole blood. The receptors here all came from an adult who was a healthcare worker with PCR-confirmed SARS-CoV-2 infection or an uninfected control (not recorded which).

The chain joins TRBV7-6 to TRBJ2-1, with D possibly being TRBD2 (6 bases). This CDR3 spans 14 amino acids. Germline V CDR1 and CDR2: SGHVS, FNYEAQ. V lost 0 bases and J 7 bases, leaving 10 bases between the germline ends. CDR3 nucleotides: TGTGCCAGCAGCTTAGCTCGGGGGTCGAATGAGCAGTTCTTC. This codes for CASSLARGSNEQFF.

This clonotype was seen only a few times. This chain connects TRBV15 to TRBJ2-5; the D gene is possibly TRBD1 (6 bases). Trimming cost V 4 bases and J 3 bases, with 18 bases left between them. This CDR3 has 16 amino acids. From germline, CDR1 is LNHNV and CDR2 YYDKDF (reference sequence). CDR3 sequence reads: CATSTRDKALEETQYF. The CDR3 DNA follows: TGTGCCACCAGCACCCGGGACAAGGCCCTGGAAGAGACCCAGTACTTC. Full variable domain (missing parts from reference TRBV15 and TRBJ2-5): DAMVIQNPRYQVTQFGKPVTLSCSQTLNHNVMYWYQQKSSQAPKLLFHYYDKDFNNEADTPDNFQSRRPNTSFCFLDIRSPGLGDTAMYLCATSTRDKALEETQYFGPGTRLLVL.

This chain joins TRBV29-1 and TRBJ2-7; no firm D call. The germline gives CDR1 SQVTM, CDR2 ANQGSEA. Trimming shortened V by 6 bases and J by 0 bases, and 9 bases separated the two germline ends. This CDR3 is built from 12 residues. CDR3 in amino acids: CSVGPSSYEQYF. DNA of the CDR3: TGCAGCGTCGGACCAAGCTCCTACGAGCAGTACTTC.

This sequence joins TRBV7-2 and TRBJ1-1; possibly TRBD1 for D (5 bases). V shed 4 bases and J shed 4 bases, with 10 bases lying between them. The CDR3 totals 13 residues. CDR1 SGHTA and CDR2 FQGNSA come from the germline V gene. The CDR3 loop reads CASSSDRLTEAFF. The CDR3 bases are TGTGCCAGCAGCTCTGACAGACTCACTGAAGCTTTCTTT.

In this sample, this clonotype turned up many times. The rearrangement joins TRBV7-8 to TRBJ2-5; possible D gene TRBD2, 6 bases. With 5 bases removed from V and 10 bases from J, the gap between germline ends came to 20 bases. This CDR3 has 14 residues. CDR1 and CDR2 from the germline V gene are SGHVS and FQNEAQ. In nucleotides, the CDR3 is TGTGCCAGCAGCCCAGGACTAACCGCCGGGGTCCAGTACTTC. This encodes CASSPGLTAGVQYF.

This clonotype occurred many times. The chain combines TRBV3-1 with TRBJ2-1, with 10 bases aligning to TRBD2. The germline gives CDR1 LGHDT, CDR2 YNNKEL (reference sequence). J lost 4 bases, V lost 3 bases, and 6 bases had no gene match. This CDR3 contains 16 residues. CDR3 sequence: CASSQSGTSVYNEQFF. CDR3 DNA: TGTGCCAGCAGCCAGTCCGGGACTAGCGTGTACAATGAGCAGTTCTTC.

This clonotype occurred a few times. The chain recombines TRBV6-5 with TRBJ2-7, with a weak D call TRBD2 (6 bases). V lost 0 bases to trimming and J lost 0 bases, with 15 bases between them. This CDR3 has 17 amino acids. CDR1 MNHEY and CDR2 SVGAGI come from the germline V gene. For the CDR3, the DNA is TGTGCCAGCAGTTACTCGAGTCCGCGGGGTAGCTCCTACGAGCAGTACTTC. This translates into CASSYSSPRGSSYEQYF.

Concerning this clonotype: With a much larger clone just one base away, this may be a read error. The chain joins TRBV6-2 or TRBV6-3 to TRBJ1-2; D is ambiguous. Germline V gene sequence: CDR1 MNHEY, CDR2 SVGEGT. This CDR3 region has 15 residues. In nucleotides, the CDR3 is TGTGCCAGGAGTTACTACGGACTGCAGACCTATGGCTACACCTTC. This encodes CARSYYGLQTYGYTF.

This clonotype was found many times. The genes are TRBV28 and TRBJ1-1, with TRBD1 as a possible D gene (5 bases). CDR1 MDHEN and CDR2 SYDVKM come from the germline V gene. The CDR3 length is 12 residues. Trimming took 4 bases from V and 12 from J, leaving 15 bases between them. The CDR3, as DNA: TGTGCCAGCAGTTCAGGGAAGGGCGTTACTTTCTTT. It specifies CASSSGKGVTFF.

This clonotype showed up just a few times. The chain uses TRBV7-7 and TRBJ2-1; 8 bases are a match to TRBD2. Looked up from germline, CDR1 is SSHAT and CDR2 is FNYEAQ (reference sequence). V dropped 5 bases and J dropped 2; count of bases not matched to a gene: 8. The CDR3 is made up of 16 amino acids. The CDR3: CASSLNGGAAYNEQFF. DNA of the CDR3: TGTGCCAGCAGCCTCAACGGGGGGGCCGCCTACAATGAGCAGTTCTTC. Using reference TRBV7-7 and TRBJ2-1 for the parts outside the CDR3, the full variable domain is GAGVSQSPRYKVTKRGQDVTLRCDPISSHATLYWYQQALGQGPEFLTYFNYEAQPDKSGLPSDRFSAERPEGSISTLTIQRTEQRDSAMYRCASSLNGGAAYNEQFFGPGTRLTVL.

This clonotype was seen more than once but under ten times. The V and J genes are TRBV11-3 and TRBJ2-2, with a possible D match to TRBD1 (5 bases). CDR3 length: 13 residues. From germline, CDR1 is SGHNT and CDR2 YENEEA. Trimming stripped 5 bases from V and 3 bases from J, with 7 bases between. In DNA form, the CDR3 reads TGTGCCAGCAGCCCAGGGTACACCGGGGAGCTGTTTTTT. Protein: CASSPGYTGELFF.

This clonotype was seen only a few times. The gene calls are TRBV20-1 and TRBJ2-2; 8 positions match TRBD1. In germline, CDR1 is DFQATT, CDR2 SNEGSKA (reference sequence). The CDR3 has 16 amino acids. J lost 4 bases, V lost 2 bases, and 9 bases had no gene match. This CDR3 reads CSARPTGTGSTGELFF. DNA of the CDR3: TGCAGTGCTAGACCCACCGGGACAGGTTCCACCGGGGAGCTGTTTTTT.

In its sample, this clonotype was seen a few times. The chain has TRBV4-2 and TRBJ1-3; a weak D match, TRBD1 (5 bases). Looked up from germline, CDR1 is LGHNA and CDR2 is YNFKEQ. The CDR3 runs 15 residues. Trimming left V 1 base short and J 7 bases short, with 14 bases between. For the CDR3, the DNA is TGTGCCAGCAGCCAAGCAGGGTTTGATAGGAACACCATATATTTT. It is translated as CASSQAGFDRNTIYF.

The chain is built from TRBV18 and TRBJ2-3; D is tentatively TRBD1 or TRBD2 (6 bases each). The CDR3 has 16 residues. CDR1 and CDR2 (germline): KGHSH, LQKENI. V was clipped by 3 bases and J by 7 bases, with 20 bases between them. CDR3 region: CASSPPSATGRNTQYF. The CDR3 DNA follows: TGTGCCAGCTCACCTCCCTCGGCAACAGGGAGGAATACGCAGTATTTT.

The gene calls are TRBV18 and TRBJ2-7; no definite D call. CDR3 size: 11 residues. The germline V gene encodes CDR1 KGHSH and CDR2 LQKENI. V was pared by 2 bases and J by 3 bases, with 2 bases between. This CDR3 is CASSPDYEQYF. Here the CDR3 DNA reads TGTGCCAGCTCACCAGACTACGAGCAGTACTTC. Full variable domain (missing parts from reference TRBV18 and TRBJ2-7): NAGVMQNPRHLVRRRGQEARLRCSPMKGHSHVYWYRQLPEEGLKFMVYLQKENIIDESGMPKERFSAEFPKEGPSILRIQQVVRGDSAAYFCASSPDYEQYFGPGTRLTVT.

This clonotype was detected ten times or more. The J gene is TRBJ2-6, the V gene TRBV27; possibly TRBD1 for D (5 bases). Deletions cut 2 bases from V and 0 bases from J, with 11 bases between. CDR1 MNHEY and CDR2 SMNVEV come from the germline V gene (reference sequence). The length of the CDR3 is 17 residues. CDR3 residues: CASSLSRGFSGANVLTF. DNA of the CDR3: TGTGCCAGCAGTTTAAGTAGGGGCTTCTCTGGGGCCAACGTCCTGACTTTC.